This TCR beta chain was recorded in a study of blood T cells in healthy people across ages. Study-wide results and limits: Using unsorted PBMCs precluded a conclusive naive versus antigen-experienced comparison. When set beside aged donors, long-lived donors presented more naive CD4+ cells and higher diversity.

As regards this clonotype: Its antigen is not identified.

It was with a sample-barcoded 5' primer and a J-beta primer mix that a second PCR of roughly 6 to 11 cycles was run. In TCRdb, the 5' RACE reads were re-called with MiXCR into one record per CDR3 protein. Among roughly 1 million distinct CDR3 sequences listed, approximately 26% were seen once. The same data also contributed to another study, on T cells of mothers and their children. Per that study: Nine systemically healthy Caucasian donors: three mothers, six children. Related mother-child pairs shared marginally more repertoire than unrelated pairs, though not significantly.

The source is a girl aged 2 to 9 in good health. The sequencing input was blood.

The CDR3 coding sequence is TGTGCCAGCAGCAGGAACCGAGGATCAGATACGCAGTATTTT. Its translation is CASSRNRGSDTQYF. The V and J genes are TRBV7-8 and TRBJ2-3; D remains ambiguous. The V and J ends lost 5 bases and 4 bases respectively, with 13 bases between them. The CDR3 spans 14 residues. Germline V lookup: CDR1 SGHVS, CDR2 FQNEAQ.